Listed below are T cell receptor beta chains from one sample, sequenced in a study of control samples from healthy donors and cancer patients. Using immunoSEQ multiplex PCR, the repertoire was profiled, and TCRdb retains in-frame clones only, with some absent. The repertoire has fewer than 200,000 clones, about 93% of them found once; the top ten carry over 4%. The source material was blood. Source of these receptors: a woman in her fifties or sixties in good health. Both conserved end residues are part of each CDR3. The order of the fields is clone size, V gene, J gene, D gene, CDR3 DNA, CDR3 protein. A D gene is named only where the DNA matches it firmly. Clone size is not always given. Where it is, it says once, few, many or a class for expanded clones.

clone_size: .
v_call: TRBV9
j_call: TRBJ1-2
d_call: .
cdr3_nt: TGTGCCAGCAGCGTAAAACCGGGGAATGGCTACACCTTC
cdr3_aa: CASSVKPGNGYTF

clone_size: once
v_call: TRBV12-5
j_call: TRBJ1-4
d_call: .
cdr3_nt: TGTGCTAGTGGTCGGGGTGATGCAACTAATGAAAAACTGTTTTTT
cdr3_aa: CASGRGDATNEKLFF

clone_size: .
v_call: TRBV10-2
j_call: TRBJ1-1
d_call: .
cdr3_nt: TGCGCCAGCAGTTACGCTGAGACCGAAGCTTTCTTT
cdr3_aa: CASSYAETEAFF

clone_size: .
v_call: TRBV11-2
j_call: TRBJ1-1
d_call: .
cdr3_nt: TGTGCCAGCAGCTTCCAGGGGCCTGATGAAGCTTTCTTT
cdr3_aa: CASSFQGPDEAFF

clone_size: .
v_call: TRBV4-3
j_call: TRBJ2-4
d_call: TRBD2
cdr3_nt: TGCGCCAGCAGCCAAGACTGGGGGGGGACGGCCAAAAACATTCAGTACTTC
cdr3_aa: CASSQDWGGTAKNIQYF

clone_size: .
v_call: TRBV15
j_call: TRBJ1-1
d_call: .
cdr3_nt: TGTGCCACCAGCAGAGATCCCCGCGGCAACACTGAAGCTTTCTTT
cdr3_aa: CATSRDPRGNTEAFF

clone_size: .
v_call: TRBV4-1
j_call: TRBJ1-2
d_call: .
cdr3_nt: TGCGCCAGCAGCCAAGTCGGGCGGGGTCTAGGGAACTATGGCTACACCTTC
cdr3_aa: CASSQVGRGLGNYGYTF

clone_size: .
v_call: TRBV7-2
j_call: TRBJ2-2
d_call: .
cdr3_nt: TGTGCCAGCAGCTTAGGTCAGCATACGAACACCGGGGAGCTGTTTTTT
cdr3_aa: CASSLGQHTNTGELFF

clone_size: .
v_call: TRBV4-3
j_call: TRBJ1-1
d_call: .
cdr3_nt: TGCGCCAGCAGCCAAGATTTTCTCGTCTTCTTCTTT
cdr3_aa: CASSQDFLVFFF

clone_size: once
v_call: TRBV25-1
j_call: TRBJ1-4
d_call: .
cdr3_nt: TGTGCCACCGACGGGGCAGGAAGGTCTGAAAAACTGTTTTTT
cdr3_aa: CATDGAGRSEKLFF

clone_size: .
v_call: TRBV6-5
j_call: TRBJ2-1
d_call: TRBD1
cdr3_nt: TGTGCCAGCAGTTACACTCGGACAGGCCCCTGGAATGAGCAGTTCTTC
cdr3_aa: CASSYTRTGPWNEQFF

clone_size: .
v_call: TRBV5-6
j_call: TRBJ1-1
d_call: .
cdr3_nt: TGTGCCAGCAGCTTGGTACAGAGGAACACTGAAGCTTTCTTT
cdr3_aa: CASSLVQRNTEAFF

clone_size: .
v_call: TRBV4-3
j_call: TRBJ1-2
d_call: .
cdr3_nt: TGCGCCAGCAGCCAACTAAGTGGAGGCTATGGCTACACCTTC
cdr3_aa: CASSQLSGGYGYTF

clone_size: .
v_call: TRBV20-1
j_call: TRBJ2-3
d_call: TRBD2
cdr3_nt: TGCAGTGCTAGTTACAGCGGGGAAGGTGAAGATACGCAGTATTTT
cdr3_aa: CSASYSGEGEDTQYF

clone_size: .
v_call: TRBV25-1
j_call: TRBJ1-1
d_call: .
cdr3_nt: TGTGCCAGCAGAGCGGACAGAGGGTACACTGAAGCTTTCTTT
cdr3_aa: CASRADRGYTEAFF

clone_size: .
v_call: TRBV11-3
j_call: TRBJ1-2
d_call: TRBD1
cdr3_nt: TGTGCCAGCAGCATAGCCGGGACAGGGGGCGCTGGTTTTAACTATGGCTACACCTTC
cdr3_aa: CASSIAGTGGAGFNYGYTF

clone_size: .
v_call: TRBV4-2
j_call: TRBJ1-2
d_call: .
cdr3_nt: TGTGCCAGCAGCCAAGATTCGGGGGCGGACTATGGCTACACCTTC
cdr3_aa: CASSQDSGADYGYTF

clone_size: .
v_call: TRBV9
j_call: TRBJ2-2
d_call: TRBD1
cdr3_nt: TGTGCCAGCAGCGCAGGACAGGGGGCGAACACCGGGGAGCTGTTTTTT
cdr3_aa: CASSAGQGANTGELFF

clone_size: .
v_call: TRBV7-2
j_call: TRBJ2-1
d_call: .
cdr3_nt: TGTGCCAGCAGCTTATGGGTTCCCGGACGGAGCCTTCCCAATGAGCAGTTCTTC
cdr3_aa: CASSLWVPGRSLPNEQFF

clone_size: .
v_call: TRBV6-5
j_call: TRBJ2-3
d_call: TRBD2
cdr3_nt: TGTGCCAGCGCTTGGGCGGGGGGGAGAGATACGCAGTATTTT
cdr3_aa: CASAWAGGRDTQYF

clone_size: .
v_call: TRBV3-1/TRBV3-2
j_call: TRBJ1-3
d_call: .
cdr3_nt: TGTGCCAGCAGCCAAGATCTTTCCGTAAACACCATATATTTT
cdr3_aa: CASSQDLSVNTIYF

clone_size: .
v_call: TRBV2
j_call: TRBJ1-6
d_call: .
cdr3_nt: TGTGCCAGCAGTGAGAGGTTCCGGCCCCTCCACTTT
cdr3_aa: CASSERFRPLHF

clone_size: .
v_call: TRBV6-1
j_call: TRBJ1-4
d_call: .
cdr3_nt: TGTGCCAGCAGTGAGGCGGGCGCGAGTGAAAAACTGTTTTTT
cdr3_aa: CASSEAGASEKLFF

clone_size: .
v_call: TRBV7-9
j_call: TRBJ2-3
d_call: .
cdr3_nt: TGTGCCAGCAGCTTGGGACTGAGCACAGATACGCAGTATTTT
cdr3_aa: CASSLGLSTDTQYF

clone_size: .
v_call: TRBV5-8
j_call: TRBJ1-5
d_call: .
cdr3_nt: TGTGCCAGCAGCTTGGCGGGTGGATCGATTCAGCCCCAGCATTTT
cdr3_aa: CASSLAGGSIQPQHF

clone_size: .
v_call: TRBV7-5
j_call: TRBJ2-2
d_call: .
cdr3_nt: TGTGCCAGAAGCTTAGCCCAGGGACAGCCCACCGGGGAGCTGTTTTTT
cdr3_aa: CARSLAQGQPTGELFF

clone_size: .
v_call: TRBV12-3/TRBV12-4
j_call: TRBJ2-7
d_call: .
cdr3_nt: TGTGCCAGCAGCGGCTCCTACGAGCAGTACTTC
cdr3_aa: CASSGSYEQYF

clone_size: .
v_call: TRBV15
j_call: TRBJ1-1
d_call: .
cdr3_nt: TGTGCCACCAGCAGAGAGTCCTTGCCTCAAGCTTTCTTT
cdr3_aa: CATSRESLPQAFF

clone_size: .
v_call: TRBV6-2/TRBV6-3
j_call: TRBJ1-1
d_call: .
cdr3_nt: TGTGCCAGCAGTTACGCGGGGTCCGGAGCTTTCTTT
cdr3_aa: CASSYAGSGAFF

clone_size: .
v_call: TRBV19
j_call: TRBJ1-1
d_call: .
cdr3_nt: TGTGCCAGTAGCCCACAGGGCATGAACACTGAAGCTTTCTTT
cdr3_aa: CASSPQGMNTEAFF

clone_size: .
v_call: TRBV5-4
j_call: TRBJ1-1
d_call: TRBD1
cdr3_nt: TGTGCCAGCAGCTGGGACAGGAACACTGAAGCTTTCTTT
cdr3_aa: CASSWDRNTEAFF

clone_size: .
v_call: TRBV7-7
j_call: TRBJ2-7
d_call: TRBD1
cdr3_nt: TGTGCCAGCAGCCCCGGGACAGGGTTGGTCGAGCAGTACTTC
cdr3_aa: CASSPGTGLVEQYF

clone_size: .
v_call: TRBV19
j_call: TRBJ2-5
d_call: TRBD2
cdr3_nt: TGTGCCAGTAGTAGCACTAGCGGGGGCTACCAAGAGACCCAGTACTTC
cdr3_aa: CASSSTSGGYQETQYF

clone_size: .
v_call: TRBV5-1
j_call: TRBJ2-3
d_call: .
cdr3_nt: TGCGCCAGCAGCCCTCAGGGCGGGCTAGGCAATACGCAGTATTTT
cdr3_aa: CASSPQGGLGNTQYF

clone_size: once
v_call: TRBV5-1
j_call: TRBJ2-5
d_call: .
cdr3_nt: TGCGCCAGCAGCGGAAACCTGAATACAGAGACCCAGTACTTC
cdr3_aa: CASSGNLNTETQYF